The 10 T cell receptor beta chains below come from one sample, sequenced in a study of post-analysis software for immune sequencing data. For these TCRs, the target antigens are not known. The library was made from cDNA and included unique molecular identifiers. TCRdb passed the PCR reads through MiXCR, listing each CDR3 protein once. The sample lists about 680,000 distinct CDR3 sequences; approximately 60% were seen once. Study observations and caveats: Roughly 5 TRBV segments (TRBV5-6, TRBV5-1 and TRBV20-1 among them) occurred more frequently in patients than in controls.

The sequencing input was blood. The receptors here all came from a girl under 10 years old with multiple sclerosis.

This clonotype was found a few times. This chain connects TRBV7-3 to TRBJ2-5, with a possible D match to TRBD2 (5 bases). The end of the DNA is better explained by TRBJ2-7, so the J call may be wrong. This CDR3 has 13 residues. Germline V gene sequence: CDR1 SGHTA, CDR2 FQGTGA. The CDR3 region has the DNA TGTGCCAGCAGCTTAATTCTCGGGGACGAGCAGTACTTC. This gives the protein CASSLILGDEQYF.

This chain links TRBV20-1 with TRBJ2-1; 7 bases align to TRBD2. Germline V lookup: CDR1 DFQATT, CDR2 SNEGSKA (reference sequence). This CDR3 spans 16 amino acids. The ends lost 5 bases at V and 4 bases at J; junction bases unmatched: 14. The chain's CDR3 is CSAVTGGSATYNEQFF. CDR3 sequence (DNA): TGCAGTGCTGTAACTGGCGGGAGCGCTACTTACAATGAGCAGTTCTTC.

J is TRBJ2-7 and V is TRBV12-3 or TRBV12-4; 9 nucleotides line up with TRBD2. The CDR3 runs to 15 residues. Trimming removed 5 bases from V and 3 bases from J; junction bases left unmatched: 8. CDR3 DNA: TGTGCCAGCAGTGCCAGACTAGCGGCCGGCTACGAGCAGTACTTC. This translates into CASSARLAAGYEQYF.

This chain connects TRBV7-2 to TRBJ1-5; D gene ambiguous. Trimming removed 1 base at V and 7 bases at J, with 11 bases between. The germline V gene has CDR1 SGHTA and CDR2 FQGNSA. There are 14 residues in the CDR3. In nucleotides, the CDR3 is TGTGCCAGCAGCTTAGACCAGAATAACCAGCCCCAGCATTTT. Translated: CASSLDQNNQPQHF.

The DNA for the CDR3 is TGCAGTGCTAGAGGCCCACTGTGGGCAGAGACCCAGTACTTC. Encoded protein: CSARGPLWAETQYF. The genes are TRBV20-1 and TRBJ2-5; D ambiguous. Trimming removed 1 base at V and 4 bases at J, with 13 bases between. Germline CDR1 reads DFQATT; CDR2 reads SNEGSKA (reference sequence). The CDR3 loop spans 14 amino acids.

The J gene is TRBJ2-1, the V gene TRBV6-5; D perhaps matches TRBD1 (6 bases). CDR3 size: 13 residues. With 7 bases removed from V and 8 bases from J, the gap between germline ends came to 15 bases. Looked up from germline, CDR1 is MNHEY and CDR2 is SVGAGI. The chain's CDR3 is CASTRTEGDEQFF. For the CDR3, the DNA is TGTGCCAGCACTCGGACAGAAGGGGATGAGCAGTTCTTC.

The sample holds one count of this clonotype. The chain links TRBV24-1 to TRBJ2-3; weak D call: TRBD1 (6 bases). Trimming shortened V by 2 bases and J by 0 bases, and 14 bases separated the two germline ends. This CDR3 contains 17 residues. From germline, CDR1 is KGHDR and CDR2 SFDVKD. Here the CDR3 DNA reads TGTGCCACCAGTGATTCAAGGACAGCCGCTAGCACAGATACGCAGTATTTT. The encoded protein is CATSDSRTAASTDTQYF.

The J gene is TRBJ2-3, the V gene TRBV3-1; possible D gene TRBD2, 6 bases. This CDR3 has 17 residues. Trimming removed 3 bases from V and 3 bases from J, with 19 bases in between. Germline CDR1 reads LGHDT; CDR2 reads YNNKEL (reference sequence). This CDR3 reads CASSHLPRGFLTDTQYF. As DNA, the CDR3 is TGTGCCAGCAGCCACCTCCCGCGGGGATTCTTAACAGATACGCAGTATTTT.

The rearrangement joins TRBV11-2 to TRBJ2-2, with D maybe TRBD1 (6 bases). The CDR3 runs 16 residues. V was shortened by 3 bases and J by 2 bases, with 13 bases between the two germline ends. Germline CDR1 and CDR2: SGHAT and FQNNGV. CDR3 protein: CASSLTQGTNTGELFF. CDR3 in DNA: TGTGCCAGCAGCTTGACCCAGGGGACCAACACCGGGGAGCTGTTTTTT.

V and J are TRBV19 and TRBJ2-1; 8 bases map to TRBD2. Per the germline V gene, CDR1 is LNHDA and CDR2 is SQIVND (reference sequence). J lost 7 bases, V lost 3 bases, and 5 bases had no gene match. This CDR3 comprises 14 residues. The CDR3 DNA reads TGTGCCAGTAGTATGAGCGGGAGTGTGAATGAGCAGTTCTTC. Translated, it gives CASSMSGSVNEQFF.